This T cell receptor beta chain was sequenced during a study of cytomegalovirus exposure and HLA in healthy donors. J was trimmed by 6 bases and V by 7 bases; bases with no gene match: 3. The CDR3 runs to 13 residues. Germline CDR1 is LNHDA and CDR2 is SQIVND (reference sequence). Some clones are missing from TCRdb's copy, which holds only in-frame ones; the method was immunoSEQ multiplex PCR. The sample contains 150,000 or so clones, 75% to 90% of which appear only once. Notes on the study in general: The study found most TCR sequences rare, yet found some public TCRs in many donors.

Concerning this clone itself: The antigen remains unidentified.

The TCR sequence derives from a woman under 30 in good health and CMV-seronegative. The rearrangement uses TRBV19 and TRBJ2-2; 9 bases align to TRBD2. The sequenced material came from PBMCs. DNA of the CDR3: TGTGCCAGTACTAGCGGGGCCGCCGGGGAGCTGTTTTTT. It yields the protein CASTSGAAGELFF. The whole variable domain, remainder taken from reference TRBV19 and TRBJ2-2, is DGGITQSPKYLFRKEGQNVTLSCEQNLNHDAMYWYRQDPGQGLRLIYYSQIVNDFQKGDIAEGYSVSREKKESFPLTVTSAQKNPTAFYLCASTSGAAGELFFGEGSRLTVL.